This T cell receptor (beta chain) was obtained from a study of T cells in Graves' hyperthyroidism and ophthalmopathy. Whole-study findings and limits: Onset of ophthalmopathy came a median around 6.5 months after the model predicted it. Blood held most thyroid clonotypes expanded above 0.001 frequency. Ophthalmopathy stood apart from stable hyperthyroidism in a 13 V-J model.

To note about this clonotype: Its antigen is currently unknown.

TCR beta CDR3 sequences were amplified from RNA transcripts. When the TCR CDR3 underwent first-round RT-PCR, the HTBI primer set was used. TCRdb re-analysed the multiplex PCR reads in MiXCR, keeping a single row per CDR3 protein. Of about 500,000 distinct CDR3 sequences listed, about 46% are singletons. Sequencing was carried out using peripheral blood or thyroid tissue (not recorded which). The receptor was derived from an adult woman with Graves' disease, either hyperthyroidism or ophthalmopathy (not recorded which).

The CDR3 loop reads CASRLAGATDTQYF. The CDR3 region has the DNA TGTGCCAGCAGGTTGGCGGGAGCCACAGATACGCAGTATTTT. The chain recombines TRBV11-2 with TRBJ2-3; 7 bases are shared with TRBD2. V gave up 6 bases and J gave up 2 bases; unmatched junction bases: 5. Germline CDR1 is SGHAT and CDR2 is FQNNGV. This CDR3 comprises 14 residues.